These 16 T cell receptor beta chains share one sample of origin, sequenced in a study of neurological immune-mediated disorders. Using its own MiXCR run on the 5' RACE reads, TCRdb lists one record per CDR3 protein. Of 65,000 to 90,000 distinct CDR3 sequences in the sample, about 5% were seen once. Material: PBMCs. The receptors were gathered from a woman aged 25 to 39 with multiple sclerosis.

This clonotype was detected many times. V is TRBV7-3 and J is TRBJ2-2; TRBD2 matches at 7 bases. This CDR3 has 15 amino acids. V shed 3 bases and J 4 bases; nucleotides not matched to a gene: 5. Germline lookup yields CDR1 SGHTA and CDR2 FQGTGA. For the CDR3, the DNA is TGTGCCAGCAGCTTTTCGGCGGGAGCCACCGGGGAGCTGTTTTTT. Its translation is CASSFSAGATGELFF.

This clonotype was observed a few times. The chain couples TRBV20-1 to TRBJ1-5; D call uncertain. In germline, CDR1 is DFQATT, CDR2 SNEGSKA (reference sequence). This CDR3 spans 16 amino acids. Trimming pared 2 bases from V and 3 bases from J, leaving 17 bases between. The CDR3 DNA reads TGCAGTGCTAGACCTCCTGGCGGCGGGCTCAATCAGCCCCAGCATTTT. This translates into CSARPPGGGLNQPQHF.

This clonotype was seen at least ten times. The V call is TRBV29-1, the J call TRBJ1-2; 7 bases match TRBD1. This CDR3 has 14 amino acids. The J segment lost 4 bases and the V segment lost 6 bases, leaving 11 bases of the junction unmatched. The germline V gene encodes CDR1 SQVTM and CDR2 ANQGSEA. The CDR3 reads CSVKTDRVIYGYTF. The CDR3 nucleotides are TGCAGCGTAAAAACTGACAGGGTCATCTATGGCTACACCTTC. The full variable domain, its missing parts supplied by reference TRBV29-1 and TRBJ1-2, is SAVISQKPSRDICQRGTSLTIQCQVDSQVTMMFWYRQQPGQSLTLIATANQGSEATYESGFVIDKFPISRPNLTFSTLTVSNMSPEDSSIYLCSVKTDRVIYGYTFGSGTRLTVV.

This clonotype was observed a handful of times. The chain has TRBV10-3 and TRBJ1-5; 7 bases are a match to TRBD1. Germline trimming cut 3 bases from V and 4 bases from J; bases unmatched to any gene: 9. The CDR3 totals 16 residues. Germline CDR1 reads ENHRY; CDR2 reads SYGVKD. CDR3 protein: CAISEGTDWANQPQHF. The CDR3 DNA reads as TGTGCCATCAGTGAAGGGACAGACTGGGCAAATCAGCCCCAGCATTTT.

The chain recombines TRBV15 with TRBJ2-7, with TRBD2 matching over 10 bases. Trimming cost V 0 bases and J 3 bases; bases outside gene matches: 8. Per germline, CDR1 LNHNV and CDR2 YYDKDF (reference sequence). This CDR3 has 17 residues. DNA for the CDR3: TGTGCCACCAGCAGAGATGTCCTAGCGGGAGACCTCTACGAGCAGTACTTC. This gives the protein CATSRDVLAGDLYEQYF.

This clonotype was observed at least ten times. The chain has TRBV28 and TRBJ2-1, with 7 bases fitting TRBD2. This CDR3 is built from 12 residues. CDR1 is MDHEN, CDR2 SYDVKM, per germline. Germline trimming cut 2 bases from V and 10 bases from J; bases unmatched to any gene: 2. CDR3 sequence: CASSLLLAEQFF. In nucleotides, the CDR3 is TGTGCCAGCAGTTTACTACTAGCGGAGCAGTTCTTC.

This clonotype was picked up many times. This chain joins TRBV28 and TRBJ2-5; D may be TRBD2 (5 bases). This CDR3 is 15 amino acids long. Germline V gene sequence: CDR1 MDHEN, CDR2 SYDVKM. Trimming left V 2 bases short and J 8 bases short, with 18 bases between. The CDR3 reads CASSLNQGPEGTQYF. CDR3 coding DNA: TGTGCCAGCAGTTTAAACCAAGGGCCCGAGGGAACCCAGTACTTC.

This clonotype was seen repeatedly, ten times or more. The rearrangement uses TRBV20-1 and TRBJ1-5; D is perhaps TRBD1 (5 bases). CDR1 DFQATT and CDR2 SNEGSKA come from the germline V gene (reference sequence). This CDR3 region has 12 residues. The CDR3 loop is CGSGFGNQPQHF. DNA of the CDR3: TGCGGGTCAGGGTTTGGCAATCAGCCCCAGCATTTT.

In this sample, this clonotype turned up a few times. This chain links TRBV5-1 with TRBJ2-1; tentatively, D is TRBD2 (7 bases). The CDR3 is 15 residues long. V was pared by 6 bases and J by 4 bases, with 17 bases between. Germline V lookup: CDR1 SGHRS, CDR2 YFSETQ. The CDR3 reads CASNWGLADYNEQFF. The CDR3 DNA is TGCGCCAGCAACTGGGGGCTAGCGGATTACAATGAGCAGTTCTTC. Filled out from reference TRBV5-1 and TRBJ2-1, the complete variable domain reads KAGVTQTPRYLIKTRGQQVTLSCSPISGHRSVSWYQQTPGQGLQFLFEYFSETQRNKGNFPGRFSGRQFSNSRSEMNVSTLELGDSALYLCASNWGLADYNEQFFGPGTRLTVL.

At least ten counts were recorded for this clonotype. The chain carries TRBV3-1 and TRBJ2-7; maybe TRBD1 (6 bases). Germline assignment: CDR1 LGHDT and CDR2 YNNKEL (reference sequence). The germline V and J ends were trimmed by 1 base and 4 bases, with 14 bases remaining between them. This CDR3 is built from 15 residues. Written as DNA, the CDR3 is TGTGCCAGCAGCCAAGGGACCACAGGGATGTACGAGCAGTACTTC. This gives the protein CASSQGTTGMYEQYF.

This clonotype was seen many times. The chain is built from TRBV5-1 and TRBJ2-2; no clear D. CDR1 and CDR2 from the germline V gene are SGHRS and YFSETQ. This CDR3 is 13 amino acids long. Between the trimmed V and J ends, which lost 1 base and 5 bases, there was a span of 6 bases. CDR3 sequence (DNA): TGCGCCAGCAGCTTGAGGGCAACCGGGGAGCTGTTTTTT. Translation gives CASSLRATGELFF.

The chain links TRBV5-1 to TRBJ2-6; perhaps TRBD1 as D (6 bases). The CDR3 loop spans 14 amino acids. The V end lost 7 bases, the J end lost 4 bases, and 12 bases lay between the germline ends. CDR1 and CDR2 from the germline V gene are SGHRS and YFSETQ. CDR3 nucleotides: TGCGCCAGCCGCGGACAGCCCGGGGCCAACGTCCTGACTTTC. This sequence encodes CASRGQPGANVLTF.

This clonotype was seen at least ten times. This rearrangement joins TRBV10-2 to TRBJ1-1; possible D gene TRBD1, 5 bases. The CDR3 runs to 13 residues. Trimming took off 8 bases at V and 5 bases at J, with 15 bases between the two ends. The germline V gene encodes CDR1 WSHSY and CDR2 SAAADI. CDR3 sequence (DNA): TGCGCCAGCGGGGAGCAGGGCACAACTGAAGCTTTCTTT. Translated: CASGEQGTTEAFF.

CDR3 protein: CASSQGTGVYNEQFF. For the CDR3, the DNA is TGTGCCAGCAGCCAAGGGACAGGGGTCTACAATGAGCAGTTCTTC. The V call is TRBV3-1, the J call TRBJ2-1, with 9 nucleotides matching TRBD1. V trimming: 1 base; J trimming: 3 bases; junction bases outside the gene matches: 1. The CDR3 is 15 amino acids. The germline CDR1 and CDR2 sequences are LGHDT and YNNKEL (reference sequence).

This clonotype was found many times. CDR3 sequence reads: CAITPGQGNEQYF. In DNA, the CDR3 is TGTGCCATCACTCCGGGACAGGGGAACGAGCAGTACTTC. The rearrangement joins TRBV10-3 to TRBJ2-7, with 10 bases lining up with TRBD1. The V gene end was trimmed by 7 bases and the J gene end by 5 bases; junction bases not matched to a gene: 5. The CDR3 runs 13 residues. Germline V CDR1 and CDR2: ENHRY, SYGVKD.

This clonotype was found many times. V gene TRBV5-1 combines with J gene TRBJ2-1; 7 positions match TRBD1. V lost 4 bases to trimming and J lost 4 bases; unmatched junction nucleotides: 5. The CDR3 consists of 14 residues. From germline, CDR1 is SGHRS and CDR2 YFSETQ. This CDR3 reads CASSRQQGYNEQFF. CDR3 bases: TGCGCCAGCAGCAGACAACAGGGGTACAATGAGCAGTTCTTC.